This is a list of T cell receptor beta chains from one sample in a study of T cell changes during pregnancy in multiple sclerosis. The method was immunoSEQ multiplex PCR; TCRdb's version includes in-frame clones alone and lacks a portion of them. The data show approximately 87,000 clones, 90% to 95% seen once. Sequenced material: CD4+ T cells from peripheral blood mononuclear cells, taken in the second trimester of pregnancy. These receptors all come from a female donor with multiple sclerosis, enrolled in a pregnancy study. The conserved cysteine and the conserved F or W are not part of the CDR3 here.

j_call v_call cdr3_aa
TRBJ2-7 TRBV7-2 ASSLDIREQY
TRBJ2-2 TRBV6-4 ASSDSGGELF
TRBJ2-1 TRBV20-1 SAGGGEQF
TRBJ2-7 TRBV11-2 ASRPSISPRDEQY
TRBJ2-5 TRBV9 ASSVDPGGGERETQY
TRBJ1-6 TRBV7-9 ASSLASGIITLH
TRBJ1-3 TRBV7-8 ASSHGGSRGNTIY
TRBJ2-7 TRBV19 ASSINRIPYEQY
TRBJ2-7 TRBV6-5 ASSLRDSYEQY
TRBJ1-1 TRBV7-2 ASSFGTGVAF
TRBJ2-1 TRBV13 ASSLIGGNEQF
TRBJ1-2 TRBV4-2 ASSQGRGTAGYGYT
TRBJ1-1 TRBV9 ASSVTALNTEAF
TRBJ1-4 TRBV4-1 ASSRITSNEKLF
TRBJ1-5 TRBV5-5 ASSPRADSSNQPQH
TRBJ1-2 TRBV19 ASSPQTGSGIYGYT